The 25 T cell receptor beta chains given below trace back to one sample, sequenced in a study of cytomegalovirus exposure and HLA in healthy donors. The PCR employed 60 Vbeta primers together with 13 Jbeta primers. The method was immunoSEQ multiplex PCR; TCRdb's version includes in-frame clones alone and lacks a portion of them. The sample carries a few hundred thousand clones, about 93% recorded once. The source material was PBMCs. The origin of the receptors is a girl aged 2-10 years in good health and CMV-seronegative.

The chain combines TRBV5-4 with TRBJ1-6; 11 positions agree with TRBD1. CDR1 and CDR2 (germline): SGHNT, YYREEE (reference sequence). V dropped 4 bases and J dropped 7; count of bases not matched to a gene: 7. This CDR3 contains 16 residues. The DNA for the CDR3 is TGTGCCAGCAGCCTAGGACAGGGGGCAGCCAATTCACCCCTCCACTTT. It translates to CASSLGQGAANSPLHF. Together with reference TRBV5-4 and TRBJ1-6, the CDR3 gives the full variable domain: ETGVTQSPTHLIKTRGQQVTLRCSSQSGHNTVSWYQQALGQGPQFIFQYYREEENGRGNFPPRFSGLQFPNYSSELNVNALELDDSALYLCASSLGQGAANSPLHFGNGTRLTVT.

This clone was detected a few times. The chain recombines TRBV5-5 with TRBJ1-5; TRBD1 matches 11 bases. Trimming cost V 5 bases and J 5 bases; bases outside gene matches: 3. The CDR3 covers 14 residues. Germline CDR1 is SGHKS and CDR2 is YYEKEE (reference sequence). CDR3 DNA sequence: TGTGCCAGCAGGCCGGGACAGGGGGATCAGCCCCAGCATTTT. Protein sequence: CASRPGQGDQPQHF.

This chain connects TRBV30 to TRBJ1-6, with D perhaps matching TRBD1 (5 bases). CDR1 GTSNPN and CDR2 SVGIG come from the germline V gene (reference sequence). The CDR3 runs 13 residues. Deletions cut 6 bases from V and 7 bases from J, with 13 bases between. CDR3 DNA: TGTGCCTGCCAGCTCGGGGGAAATTCACCCCTCCACTTT. This encodes CACQLGGNSPLHF.

This clone was counted once. The V call is TRBV11-2, the J call TRBJ2-3; weak D call: TRBD1 (6 bases). The CDR3 length is 19 residues. V was cut by 0 bases and J by 1 base, with 20 bases left in between. Germline V gives CDR1 SGHAT, CDR2 FQNNGV. The CDR3 sequence: CASSLDGNGRGRGTDTQYF. The CDR3 nucleotides read TGTGCCAGCAGCTTAGATGGGAATGGCAGGGGTCGAGGCACAGATACGCAGTATTTT.

The chain joins TRBV6-6 to TRBJ1-2, with 12 bases identical to TRBD1. In germline, CDR1 is MNHNY, CDR2 SVGAGI (reference sequence). This CDR3 is built from 15 residues. Trimming took 5 bases from V and 4 from J; bases not matched to a gene: 5. CDR3 loop: CASSQGTGGLYGYTF. DNA of the CDR3: TGTGCCAGCAGTCAGGGGACAGGGGGCCTCTATGGCTACACCTTC.

The gene calls are TRBV11-2 and TRBJ2-5, with 8 bases aligning to TRBD2. After removal of 5 bases from V and 5 bases from J, the junction contained 10 bases not matched to a gene. Germline CDR1 and CDR2: SGHAT and FQNNGV. The CDR3 totals 15 residues. CDR3 protein: CASSLVTGGPETQYF. Here the CDR3 DNA reads TGTGCCAGCAGCCTAGTTACGGGGGGGCCTGAGACCCAGTACTTC.

V gene TRBV5-4 combines with J gene TRBJ1-2; the D gene is possibly TRBD1 (6 bases). Trimming cost V 3 bases and J 4 bases, with 10 bases left between them. Germline CDR1 and CDR2: SGHNT and YYREEE (reference sequence). The CDR3 consists of 13 residues. DNA of the CDR3: TGTGCCAGCAGCTCCTGGACAGCCTATGGCTACACCTTC. Encoded protein: CASSSWTAYGYTF.

The gene calls are TRBV13 and TRBJ2-1; D might be TRBD2 (5 bases). This CDR3 is built from 14 residues. Germline V lookup: CDR1 PRHDT, CDR2 FYEKMQ (reference sequence). V lost 0 bases, J lost 9 bases, and 12 bases lay in between. The CDR3 coding sequence is TGTGCCAGCAGCTTAGGACTAGACCTGGTTGAGCAGTTCTTC. Protein sequence: CASSLGLDLVEQFF.

This chain connects TRBV5-6 to TRBJ2-1, with D possibly matching TRBD2 (5 bases). The V and J ends lost 2 bases and 7 bases respectively, with 16 bases between them. The CDR3 length is 15 residues. Germline V CDR1 and CDR2: SGHDT, YYEEEE. Written as DNA, the CDR3 is TGTGCCAGCAGCTTTTTCGGTCCTCGGGAAAATGAGCAGTTCTTC. The encoded protein is CASSFFGPRENEQFF.

The rearrangement links TRBV6-6 to TRBJ1-5; D is possibly TRBD1 (6 bases). The CDR3 covers 13 residues. The V gene lost 2 bases and the J gene lost 8 bases, with 10 bases spanning the gap. Germline CDR1 reads MNHNY; CDR2 reads SVGAGI (reference sequence). CDR3 in amino acids: CASSYGRGEPQHF. CDR3 nucleotides: TGTGCCAGCAGTTACGGCAGGGGTGAGCCCCAGCATTTT.

V gene TRBV27 combines with J gene TRBJ2-7, with TRBD2 matching over 10 bases. The CDR3 runs to 16 residues. The germline CDR1 and CDR2 sequences are MNHEY and SMNVEV (reference sequence). The junction had 10 bases not matched to a gene; V was cut back by 4 bases and J by 4 bases. CDR3 coding DNA: TGTGCCAGCAGTTACCATACTAGCGGGATTACGTACGAGCAGTACTTC. Amino acids: CASSYHTSGITYEQYF.

This rearrangement joins TRBV18 to TRBJ1-1; perhaps TRBD1 as D (5 bases). CDR1 and CDR2 (germline): KGHSH, LQKENI. Trimming pared 3 bases from V and 0 bases from J, leaving 8 bases between. The CDR3 totals 14 residues. CDR3 in amino acids: CASSPRQLNTEAFF. The CDR3 DNA sequence: TGTGCCAGCTCACCCCGACAGCTGAACACTGAAGCTTTCTTT.

This clone has a single count. This chain links TRBV7-9 with TRBJ1-4; the D gene is possibly TRBD1 (5 bases). This CDR3 contains 16 residues. Per germline, CDR1 SEHNR and CDR2 FQNEAQ (reference sequence). V lost 5 bases and J 2 bases, leaving 15 bases between the germline ends. In DNA form, the CDR3 reads TGTGCCAGCAGCGTAGGAGGGACTTTCACTAATGAAAAACTGTTTTTT. Amino acid sequence: CASSVGGTFTNEKLFF.

This clone appeared a few times. V is TRBV5-6 and J is TRBJ1-1; possibly TRBD1 for D (6 bases). Germline V gene data show CDR1 as SGHDT and CDR2 as YYEEEE. The CDR3 totals 15 residues. V lost 3 bases and J 3 bases, leaving 15 bases between the germline ends. CDR3 in amino acids: CASSSFIQGYTEAFF. Here the CDR3 DNA reads TGTGCCAGCAGCTCCTTCATACAGGGATACACTGAAGCTTTCTTT.

V usage is TRBV5-4 and J usage is TRBJ2-7, with TRBD2 matching 7 bases. The CDR3 length is 14 residues. CDR1 is SGHNT and CDR2 is YYREEE in the germline V gene (reference sequence). V gave up 0 bases and J gave up 12 bases; unmatched junction bases: 12. This CDR3 reads CASSLDGGRPPPYF. DNA of the CDR3: TGTGCCAGCAGCTTGGATGGCGGGAGACCGCCCCCGTACTTC.

This chain uses TRBV4-2 with TRBJ2-7; 9 bases line up with TRBD2. The CDR3 loop spans 18 amino acids. The germline V gene has CDR1 LGHNA and CDR2 YNFKEQ. Trimming cost V 1 base and J 3 bases; bases outside gene matches: 13. For the CDR3, the DNA is TGTGCCAGCAGCCAAGTAAAGGGCCAAGGGCGGGAGGGCTACGAGCAGTACTTC. Translation: CASSQVKGQGREGYEQYF.

This rearrangement joins TRBV15 to TRBJ2-3, with 8 bases identical to TRBD2. This CDR3 spans 16 amino acids. J was trimmed by 2 bases and V by 1 base; bases with no gene match: 5. Germline V CDR1 and CDR2: LNHNV, YYDKDF (reference sequence). The CDR3 sequence: CATSRGIAGPTDTQYF. The DNA of the CDR3 is TGTGCCACCAGCAGAGGTATAGCGGGGCCCACAGATACGCAGTATTTT.

The chain links TRBV7-6 to TRBJ2-7; 13 bases line up with TRBD2. J gave up 2 bases and V 5 bases, and 3 bases lay outside the gene matches. Germline-derived CDR1 and CDR2 are SGHVS and FNYEAQ. The CDR3 runs 15 residues. The CDR3 loop reads CASSLGTSGTYEQYF. CDR3 in DNA: TGTGCCAGCAGCCTAGGGACTAGCGGGACCTACGAGCAGTACTTC.

The CDR3 spells CASSLTYRGLGNTIYF. CDR3 bases: TGCGCCAGCAGCTTGACCTACAGGGGGCTTGGAAACACCATATATTTT. This chain links TRBV5-1 with TRBJ1-3, with 9 bases identical to TRBD1. Per germline, CDR1 SGHRS and CDR2 YFSETQ. V shed 1 base and J 3 bases; nucleotides not matched to a gene: 5. The CDR3 has 16 residues.

This clone was found once. The chain uses TRBV28 and TRBJ2-7; 8 bases match TRBD2. The CDR3 totals 14 residues. The junction had 9 bases not matched to a gene; V was cut back by 8 bases and J by 3 bases. Germline V CDR1 and CDR2: MDHEN, SYDVKM. The CDR3 bases are TGTGCCAGCCGCAAGGTGGCGGGGGGCTACGAGCAGTACTTC. Translated: CASRKVAGGYEQYF.

The CDR3 DNA is TGTGCCAGCAGACCTAGCGGGGGGGCCCAAGAGACCCAGTACTTC. Translation: CASRPSGGAQETQYF. The gene calls are TRBV28 and TRBJ2-5, with TRBD2 matching 12 bases. Trimming removed 6 bases from V and 1 base from J; junction bases left unmatched: 3. Germline V gives CDR1 MDHEN, CDR2 SYDVKM. The CDR3 is made up of 15 amino acids.

This rearrangement joins TRBV19 to TRBJ1-2; the D is unclear. CDR1 LNHDA and CDR2 SQIVND come from the germline V gene (reference sequence). The CDR3 has 13 amino acids. V was shortened by 5 bases and J by 9 bases, with 16 bases between the two germline ends. CDR3 DNA: TGTGCCAGTAGTTCAGCAGGTCCGGGAAGCTACACCTTC. It is translated as CASSSAGPGSYTF.

CDR3 sequence: CASSMKPGANVLTF. Written as DNA, the CDR3 is TGTGCCAGTAGTATGAAGCCTGGGGCCAACGTCCTGACTTTC. The chain has TRBV19 and TRBJ2-6; D gene ambiguous. CDR1 is LNHDA and CDR2 is SQIVND in the germline V gene (reference sequence). V lost 3 bases to trimming and J lost 2 bases, with 5 bases between them. The length of the CDR3 is 14 residues.

J is TRBJ2-1 and V is TRBV11-3, with TRBD2 identical over 9 bases. Germline lookup yields CDR1 SGHNT and CDR2 YENEEA. Trimming cost V 1 base and J 5 bases; bases outside gene matches: 3. This CDR3 has 15 residues. The CDR3 sequence is CASSLGGRENNEQFF. The CDR3 nucleotides are TGTGCCAGCAGCTTAGGCGGGAGGGAGAACAATGAGCAGTTCTTC.

The chain couples TRBV4-2 to TRBJ2-5, with a possible D match to TRBD2 (6 bases). Between the trimmed V and J ends, which lost 1 base and 9 bases, there was a span of 18 bases. The CDR3 length is 15 residues. Germline V gives CDR1 LGHNA, CDR2 YNFKEQ. The CDR3 DNA is TGTGCCAGCAGCCAAGTTGGAGAACGGAGCGGGTCCCAGTACTTC. This encodes CASSQVGERSGSQYF.